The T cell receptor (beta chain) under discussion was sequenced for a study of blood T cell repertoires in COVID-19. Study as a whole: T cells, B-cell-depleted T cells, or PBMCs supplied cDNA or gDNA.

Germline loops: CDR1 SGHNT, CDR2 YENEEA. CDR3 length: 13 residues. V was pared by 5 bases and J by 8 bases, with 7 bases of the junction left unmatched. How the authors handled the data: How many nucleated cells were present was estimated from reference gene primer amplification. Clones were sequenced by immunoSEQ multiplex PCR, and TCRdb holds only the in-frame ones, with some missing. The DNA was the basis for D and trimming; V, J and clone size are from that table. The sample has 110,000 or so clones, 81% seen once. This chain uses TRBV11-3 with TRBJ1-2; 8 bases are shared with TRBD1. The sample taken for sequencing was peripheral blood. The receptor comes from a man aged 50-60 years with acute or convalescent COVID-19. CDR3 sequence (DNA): TGTGCCAGCAGCCGAACAGGGGGAATCGGCTACACCTTC. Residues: CASSRTGGIGYTF. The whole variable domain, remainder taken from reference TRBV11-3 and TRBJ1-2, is EAGVVQSPRYKIIEKKQPVAFWCNPISGHNTLYWYLQNLGQGPELLIRYENEEAVDDSQLPKDRFSAERLKGVDSTLKIQPAELGDSAVYLCASSRTGGIGYTFGSGTRLTVV.